One sample yielded the 9 T cell receptor beta chains listed below, sequenced in a study of T cells in Graves' hyperthyroidism and ophthalmopathy. The investigators amplified TCR beta CDR3 regions from RNA transcripts. HTBI primers drove first-round RT-PCR of the TCR CDR3. TCRdb reprocessed the multiplex PCR reads via MiXCR and lists one record per CDR3 protein. This sample has 450,000 to 700,000 distinct CDR3 sequences, with about 45% found just once. The sample consisted of peripheral blood or thyroid tissue (not recorded which). The receptor set was obtained from an adult woman with Graves' disease, either hyperthyroidism or ophthalmopathy (not recorded which).

This clonotype was detected only a few times. At one end the junction does not follow the germline gene, possibly because of a read error. V is TRBV15 and J is TRBJ1-4, with a possible D match to TRBD1 (5 bases). The CDR3 is 10 residues long. The germline gives CDR1 LNHNV, CDR2 YYDKDF (reference sequence). The CDR3 bases are TGTGCCACCAGCAGAGGTAGGACAACCTTT. This translates into CATSRGRTTF.

This clonotype was seen ten or more times. The J gene is TRBJ2-5, the V gene TRBV5-6; 7 bases fit TRBD2. Germline values: CDR1 SGHDT, CDR2 YYEEEE. After removal of 4 bases from V and 2 bases from J, the junction contained 5 bases not matched to a gene. This CDR3 has 14 residues. The CDR3 loop reads CASSPERGQETQYF. CDR3 nucleotides: TGTGCCAGCAGCCCTGAGCGGGGACAAGAGACCCAGTACTTC.

This clonotype was seen repeatedly, ten times or more. The rearrangement links TRBV29-1 to TRBJ2-7, with D hard to call. The CDR3 contains 13 residues. V was pared by 6 bases and J by 0 bases, with 12 bases between. The germline CDR1 and CDR2 sequences are SQVTM and ANQGSEA. The CDR3, as DNA: TGCAGCGTACCGGGCCCCCACTCCTACGAGCAGTACTTC. Translation gives CSVPGPHSYEQYF.

The chain uses TRBV5-1 and TRBJ2-1, with 10 bases identical to TRBD2. Germline trimming cut 2 bases from V and 6 bases from J; bases unmatched to any gene: 8. The CDR3 is made up of 16 amino acids. Per germline, CDR1 SGHRS and CDR2 YFSETQ. DNA for the CDR3: TGCGCCAGCAGCTTCAGGCTAGCGGGAGACCCCAATGAGCAGTTCTTC. It specifies CASSFRLAGDPNEQFF.

This clonotype was seen once. This sequence joins TRBV6-2 or TRBV6-3 and TRBJ2-2; D is undetermined. The CDR3 is 15 amino acids. V lost 3 bases, J lost 0 bases, and 8 bases lay in between. The germline V gene encodes CDR1 MNHEY and CDR2 SVGEGT. The CDR3 here is CASSYWDTNTGELFF. DNA for the CDR3: TGTGCCAGCAGTTATTGGGATACGAACACCGGGGAGCTGTTTTTT.

The chain uses TRBV10-3 and TRBJ1-1, with D perhaps matching TRBD1 (6 bases). The V and J ends lost 6 bases and 1 base respectively, with 12 bases between them. Germline CDR1 reads ENHRY; CDR2 reads SYGVKD. The CDR3 consists of 14 residues. CDR3 DNA sequence: TGTGCCATCAGACAGGGAGGGGGGAACACTGAAGCTTTCTTT. Its protein is CAIRQGGGNTEAFF.

This clonotype was detected only a few times. This chain links TRBV15 with TRBJ1-5; tentative D call: TRBD1 (5 bases). From germline, CDR1 is LNHNV and CDR2 YYDKDF (reference sequence). The CDR3 totals 16 residues. Trimming left V 4 bases short and J 2 bases short, with 15 bases between. This CDR3 is CATSTDQGSGNQPQHF. CDR3 nucleotides: TGTGCCACCAGCACGGACCAGGGTAGTGGCAATCAGCCCCAGCATTTT.

The genes are TRBV7-9 and TRBJ2-7, with TRBD2 matching over 11 bases. The V gene's germline CDR1 is SEHNR and CDR2 FQNEAQ (reference sequence). CDR3 length equals 15 residues. V was pared by 5 bases and J by 5 bases, with 8 bases of the junction left unmatched. This CDR3 reads CASSQVAGGKHEQYF. The CDR3 coding sequence is TGTGCCAGCAGCCAAGTAGCGGGAGGGAAACACGAGCAGTACTTC.

This clonotype was observed a single time. The V call is TRBV10-3, the J call TRBJ1-5; TRBD1 matches 9 bases. Germline assignment: CDR1 ENHRY and CDR2 SYGVKD. The CDR3 runs to 16 residues. V trimming: 3 bases; J trimming: 7 bases; junction bases outside the gene matches: 10. CDR3 sequence (DNA): TGTGCCATCAGTGATGCTAGCGGGACAGGGAACCAGCCCCAGCATTTT. Its protein is CAISDASGTGNQPQHF.